Shown below are 11 T cell receptor beta chains from a single sample sequenced in a study of radiotherapy plus CTLA-4 blockade in lung cancer. TCRdb keeps only in-frame clones here, not all; method: immunoSEQ multiplex PCR. The sample contains around 40,000 clones, roughly 85% of which appear only once. This material consisted of peripheral blood, taken from a patient treated with radiotherapy plus ipilimumab. These receptors originate from a human donor with non-small cell lung cancer whose response to radiotherapy plus ipilimumab could not be evaluated.

The rearrangement joins TRBV7-2 to TRBJ2-1, with 9 bases matching TRBD2. This CDR3 has 13 amino acids. The junction had 2 bases not matched to a gene; V was cut back by 2 bases and J by 9 bases. CDR1 and CDR2 from the germline V gene are SGHTA and FQGNSA. CDR3 coding DNA: TGTGCCAGCAGCTTAAGACTAGCGGTTGAGCAGTTCTTC. It translates to CASSLRLAVEQFF.

The chain uses TRBV5-4 and TRBJ1-6, with 9 nucleotides matching TRBD1. The V segment lost 2 bases and the J segment 10 bases; nucleotides outside the gene matches: 10. Germline V gene data show CDR1 as SGHNT and CDR2 as YYREEE (reference sequence). This CDR3 has 16 amino acids. CDR3 DNA sequence: TGTGCCAGCAGCTTAGAACAGGGGGCTGAGAGGTCACCCCTCCACTTT. This gives the protein CASSLEQGAERSPLHF.

The rearrangement joins TRBV5-1 to TRBJ1-1; D is possibly TRBD1 (6 bases). This CDR3 contains 15 residues. V lost 5 bases to trimming and J lost 1 base, with 15 bases between them. Germline V gene lookup returns CDR1 SGHRS and CDR2 YFSETQ. This CDR3 reads CASRYDGQPNTEAFF. For the CDR3, the DNA is TGCGCCAGCAGGTATGATGGACAGCCGAACACTGAAGCTTTCTTT. Based on the CDR3 plus reference TRBV5-1 and TRBJ1-1, the full variable domain is KAGVTQTPRYLIKTRGQQVTLSCSPISGHRSVSWYQQTPGQGLQFLFEYFSETQRNKGNFPGRFSGRQFSNSRSEMNVSTLELGDSALYLCASRYDGQPNTEAFFGQGTRLTVV.

In regard to this clone: The junction does not match germline at one end; this may be a read error. The CDR3 reads CASRVQGEEIF. CDR3 nucleotides: TGTGCCAGCAGAGTCCAGGGGGAAGAGATCTTC. The rearrangement uses TRBV27 and TRBJ2-1; the match to TRBD1 covers 7 bases. The germline gives CDR1 MNHEY, CDR2 SMNVEV (reference sequence). This CDR3 region has 11 residues.

This clone was observed a single time. This sequence joins TRBV2 and TRBJ2-5, with 9 bases fitting TRBD1. Trimming at V came to 5 bases and at J to 5 bases, leaving 6 bases not matched to a gene. The V gene's germline CDR1 is SNHLY and CDR2 FYNNEI. CDR3 size: 14 residues. CDR3 loop: CASSRTGAGETQYF. CDR3 coding DNA: TGTGCCAGCAGTCGGACAGGGGCTGGGGAGACCCAGTACTTC.

The chain uses TRBV19 and TRBJ2-6; 7 bases fit TRBD1. The CDR3 extends over 17 amino acids. CDR1 is LNHDA and CDR2 is SQIVND in the germline V gene (reference sequence). V was clipped by 4 bases and J by 0 bases; unmatched bases: 6. CDR3 sequence (DNA): TGTGCCAGTAGTACCCCGGGACAGAGCTCTGGGGCCAACGTCCTGACTTTC. Its protein is CASSTPGQSSGANVLTF.

The chain carries TRBV6-4 and TRBJ2-7; no definite D call. This CDR3 region has 13 residues. The V end was cut by 11 bases, the J end by 2 bases, with 16 bases between. Germline loops: CDR1 MRHNA, CDR2 SNTAGT. The CDR3 reads CAETRRSTYEQYF. CDR3 bases: TGTGCCGAAACCCGTCGGTCAACCTACGAGCAGTACTTC.

The V and J genes are TRBV29-1 and TRBJ1-5, with D perhaps matching TRBD1 (6 bases). The germline gives CDR1 SQVTM, CDR2 ANQGSEA. CDR3 size: 13 residues. V lost 5 bases to trimming and J lost 9 bases, with 17 bases between them. The CDR3 nucleotides read TGCAGCGTTAAACAGGGAACGGGGATGCCCCAGCATTTT. Its translation is CSVKQGTGMPQHF.

The rearrangement links TRBV28 to TRBJ2-2, with TRBD1 as a possible D gene (6 bases). Trimming removed 4 bases from V and 4 bases from J, with 13 bases in between. CDR1 and CDR2 from the germline V gene are MDHEN and SYDVKM. This CDR3 is 15 amino acids long. The CDR3 bases are TGTGCCAGCAGTTCCACGGACAGATTCACCGGGGAGCTGTTTTTT. It is translated as CASSSTDRFTGELFF.

V and J are TRBV7-2 and TRBJ1-5; 7 bases are a match to TRBD1. The V gene end was trimmed by 5 bases and the J gene end by 7 bases; junction bases not matched to a gene: 11. Germline CDR1 is SGHTA and CDR2 is FQGNSA. The CDR3 sequence is 15 residues long. The DNA for the CDR3 is TGTGCCAGCAGCCAAGCGAGGGGGCTTCGGCAGCCCCAGCATTTT. Amino acids: CASSQARGLRQPQHF.

The chain uses TRBV6-1 and TRBJ1-5; 10 bases line up with TRBD1. J lost 0 bases, V lost 0 bases, and 11 bases had no gene match. The CDR3 totals 20 residues. Germline CDR1 reads MNHNS; CDR2 reads SASEGT. The CDR3 here is CASSEAVGTGAQISNQPQHF. For the CDR3, the DNA is TGTGCCAGCAGTGAAGCGGTCGGGACAGGGGCGCAAATTAGCAATCAGCCCCAGCATTTT.